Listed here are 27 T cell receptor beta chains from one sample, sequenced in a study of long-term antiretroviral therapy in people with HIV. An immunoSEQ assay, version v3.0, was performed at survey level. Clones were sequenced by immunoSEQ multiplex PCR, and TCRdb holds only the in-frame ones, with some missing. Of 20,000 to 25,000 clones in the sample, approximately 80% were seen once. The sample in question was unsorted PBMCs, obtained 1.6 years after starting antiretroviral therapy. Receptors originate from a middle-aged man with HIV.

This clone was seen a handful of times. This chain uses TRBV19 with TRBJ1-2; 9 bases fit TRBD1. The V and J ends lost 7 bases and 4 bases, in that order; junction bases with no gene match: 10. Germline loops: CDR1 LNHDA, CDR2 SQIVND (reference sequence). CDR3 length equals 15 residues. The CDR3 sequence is CASTPTATGGYGYTF. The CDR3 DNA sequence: TGTGCCAGTACCCCGACAGCGACAGGGGGCTATGGCTACACCTTC.

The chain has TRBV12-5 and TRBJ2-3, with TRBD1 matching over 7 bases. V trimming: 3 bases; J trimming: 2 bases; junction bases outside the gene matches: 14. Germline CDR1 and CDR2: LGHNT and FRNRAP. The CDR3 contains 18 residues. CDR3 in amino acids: CASGLSKDRAGITDTQYF. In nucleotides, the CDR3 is TGTGCTAGTGGTTTATCAAAAGACAGGGCCGGGATCACAGATACGCAGTATTTT.

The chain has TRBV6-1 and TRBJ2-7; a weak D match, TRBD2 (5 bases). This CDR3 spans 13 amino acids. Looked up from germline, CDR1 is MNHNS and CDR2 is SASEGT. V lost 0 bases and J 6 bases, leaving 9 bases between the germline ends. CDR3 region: CASSEAEGSEQYF. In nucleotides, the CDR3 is TGTGCCAGCAGTGAAGCTGAGGGCAGCGAGCAGTACTTC.

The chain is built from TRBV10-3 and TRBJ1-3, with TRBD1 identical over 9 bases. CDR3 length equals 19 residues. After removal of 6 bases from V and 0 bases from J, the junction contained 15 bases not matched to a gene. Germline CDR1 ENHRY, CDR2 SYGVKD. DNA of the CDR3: TGTGCCATCAGGCCGAACAGGGGGGGGACAGGGTCCTCTGGAAACACCATATATTTT. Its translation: CAIRPNRGGTGSSGNTIYF.

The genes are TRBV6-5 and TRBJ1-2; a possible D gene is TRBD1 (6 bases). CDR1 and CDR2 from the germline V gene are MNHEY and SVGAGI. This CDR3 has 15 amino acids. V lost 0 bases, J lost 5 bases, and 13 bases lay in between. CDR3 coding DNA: TGTGCCAGCAGTTACTCAAGGGGGGGTGGGTATGGCTACACCTTC. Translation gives CASSYSRGGGYGYTF.

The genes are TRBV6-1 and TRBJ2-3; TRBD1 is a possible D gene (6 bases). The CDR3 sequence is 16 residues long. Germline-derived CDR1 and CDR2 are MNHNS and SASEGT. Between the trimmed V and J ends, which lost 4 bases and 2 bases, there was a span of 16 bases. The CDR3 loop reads CASSGSEDSYTDTQYF. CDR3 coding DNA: TGTGCCAGCAGTGGTTCAGAGGACAGTTACACAGATACGCAGTATTTT.

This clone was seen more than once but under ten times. CDR3 sequence: CASSSMGDSYNEQFF. The CDR3 nucleotides are TGTGCCAGCAGCTCGATGGGGGACAGTTACAATGAGCAGTTCTTC. The J gene is TRBJ2-1, the V gene TRBV11-3; 7 bases fit TRBD1. The CDR3 length is 15 residues. J lost 4 bases, V lost 4 bases, and 7 bases had no gene match. CDR1 is SGHNT and CDR2 is YENEEA in the germline V gene.

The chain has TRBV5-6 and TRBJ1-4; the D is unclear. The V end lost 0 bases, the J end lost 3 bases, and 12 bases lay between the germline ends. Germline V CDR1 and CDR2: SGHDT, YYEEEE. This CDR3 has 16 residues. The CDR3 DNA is TGTGCCAGCAGCTTGGTACCGGGGTCCCCTAATGAAAAACTGTTTTTT. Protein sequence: CASSLVPGSPNEKLFF.

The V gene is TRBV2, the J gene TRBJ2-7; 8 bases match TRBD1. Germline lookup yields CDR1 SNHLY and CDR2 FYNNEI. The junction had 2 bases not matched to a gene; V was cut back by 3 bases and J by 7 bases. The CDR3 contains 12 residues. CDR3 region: CASSDQGAEQYF. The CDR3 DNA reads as TGTGCCAGCAGTGATCAGGGGGCGGAGCAGTACTTC.

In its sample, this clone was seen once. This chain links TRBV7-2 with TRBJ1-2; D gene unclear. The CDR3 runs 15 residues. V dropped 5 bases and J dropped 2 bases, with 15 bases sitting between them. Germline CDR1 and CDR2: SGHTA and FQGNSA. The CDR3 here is CASSTIPNPNYGYTF. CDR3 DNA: TGTGCCAGCAGCACTATCCCGAACCCAAACTATGGCTACACCTTC.

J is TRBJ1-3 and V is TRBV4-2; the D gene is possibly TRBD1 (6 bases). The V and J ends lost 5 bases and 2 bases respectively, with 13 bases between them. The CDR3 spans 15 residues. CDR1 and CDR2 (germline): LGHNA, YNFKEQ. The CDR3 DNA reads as TGTGCCAGCAGCGCTACAGGGTTTCCTGGAAACACCATATATTTT. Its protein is CASSATGFPGNTIYF.

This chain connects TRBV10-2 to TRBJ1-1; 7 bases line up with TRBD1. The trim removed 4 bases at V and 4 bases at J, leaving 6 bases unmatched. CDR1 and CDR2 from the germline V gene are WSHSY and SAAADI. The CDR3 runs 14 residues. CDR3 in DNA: TGCGCCAGCAGTGGTCAGGGGGTGGGCACTGAAGCTTTCTTT. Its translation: CASSGQGVGTEAFF.

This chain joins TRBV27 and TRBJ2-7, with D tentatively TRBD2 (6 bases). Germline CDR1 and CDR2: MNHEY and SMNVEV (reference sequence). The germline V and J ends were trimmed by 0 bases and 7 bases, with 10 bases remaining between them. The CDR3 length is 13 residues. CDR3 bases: TGTGCCAGCAGTTTATCGGTCGGAGGGGAGCAGTACTTC. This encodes CASSLSVGGEQYF.

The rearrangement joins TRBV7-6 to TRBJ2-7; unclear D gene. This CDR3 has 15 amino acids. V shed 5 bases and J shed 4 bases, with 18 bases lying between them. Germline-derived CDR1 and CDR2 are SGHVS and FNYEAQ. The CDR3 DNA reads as TGTGCCAGCAGCCCGCTCTTTGGACCCGGGTACGAGCAGTACTTC. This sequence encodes CASSPLFGPGYEQYF.

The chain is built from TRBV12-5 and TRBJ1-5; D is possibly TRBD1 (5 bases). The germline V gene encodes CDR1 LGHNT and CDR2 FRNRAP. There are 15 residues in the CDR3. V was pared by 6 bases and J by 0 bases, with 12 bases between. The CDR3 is CASGSEGYSNQPQHF. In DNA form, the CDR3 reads TGTGCTAGTGGCAGTGAGGGGTATAGCAATCAGCCCCAGCATTTT.

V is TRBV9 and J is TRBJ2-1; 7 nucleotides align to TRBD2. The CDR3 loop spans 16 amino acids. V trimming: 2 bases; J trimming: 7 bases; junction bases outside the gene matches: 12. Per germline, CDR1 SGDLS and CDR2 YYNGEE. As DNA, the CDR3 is TGTGCCAGCAGCGTTGGGAGTCAGCGGGGAGGGAATGAGCAGTTCTTC. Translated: CASSVGSQRGGNEQFF. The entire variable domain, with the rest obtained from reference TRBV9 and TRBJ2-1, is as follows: DSGVTQTPKHLITATGQRVTLRCSPRSGDLSVYWYQQSLDQGLQFLIQYYNGEERAKGNILERFSAQQFPDLHSELNLSSLELGDSALYFCASSVGSQRGGNEQFFGPGTRLTVL.

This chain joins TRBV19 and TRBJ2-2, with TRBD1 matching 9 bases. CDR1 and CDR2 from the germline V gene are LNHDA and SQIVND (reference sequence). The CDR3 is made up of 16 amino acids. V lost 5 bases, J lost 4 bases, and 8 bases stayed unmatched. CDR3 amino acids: CASSANRGLATGELFF. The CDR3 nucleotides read TGTGCCAGTAGTGCAAACAGGGGGCTGGCCACCGGGGAGCTGTTTTTT.

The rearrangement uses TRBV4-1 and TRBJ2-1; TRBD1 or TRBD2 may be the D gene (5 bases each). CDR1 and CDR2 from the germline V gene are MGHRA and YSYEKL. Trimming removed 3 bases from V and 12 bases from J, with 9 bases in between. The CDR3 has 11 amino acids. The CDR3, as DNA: TGCGCCAGCAGCCACCCTGGGGGGCAGTTCTTC. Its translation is CASSHPGGQFF.

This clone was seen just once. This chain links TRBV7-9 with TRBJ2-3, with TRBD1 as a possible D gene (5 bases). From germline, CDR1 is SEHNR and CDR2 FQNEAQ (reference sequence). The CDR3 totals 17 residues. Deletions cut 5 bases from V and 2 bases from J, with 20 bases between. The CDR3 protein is CASSPRVSPTNTDTQYF. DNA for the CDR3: TGTGCCAGCAGCCCCAGGGTCTCCCCGACAAACACAGATACGCAGTATTTT.

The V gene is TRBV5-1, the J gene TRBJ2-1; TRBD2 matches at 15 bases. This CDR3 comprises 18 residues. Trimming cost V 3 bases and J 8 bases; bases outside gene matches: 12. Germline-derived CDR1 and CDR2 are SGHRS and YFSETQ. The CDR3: CASSYGTSGRSGGYEQFF. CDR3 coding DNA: TGCGCCAGCAGCTACGGGACTAGCGGGAGGAGTGGGGGGTATGAGCAGTTCTTC.

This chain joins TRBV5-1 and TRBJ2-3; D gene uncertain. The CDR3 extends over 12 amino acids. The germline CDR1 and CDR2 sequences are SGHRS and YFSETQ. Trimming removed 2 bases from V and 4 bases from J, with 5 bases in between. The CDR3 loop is CASSLSADTQYF. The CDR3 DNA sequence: TGCGCCAGCAGCTTATCTGCAGATACGCAGTATTTT.

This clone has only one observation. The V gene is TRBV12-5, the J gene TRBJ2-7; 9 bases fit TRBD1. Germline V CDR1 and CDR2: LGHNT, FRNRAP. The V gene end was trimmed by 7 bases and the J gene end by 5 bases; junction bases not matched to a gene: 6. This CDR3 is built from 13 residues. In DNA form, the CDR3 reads TGTGCTAGTGCTTGGACAGGGGACAACGAGCAGTACTTC. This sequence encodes CASAWTGDNEQYF.

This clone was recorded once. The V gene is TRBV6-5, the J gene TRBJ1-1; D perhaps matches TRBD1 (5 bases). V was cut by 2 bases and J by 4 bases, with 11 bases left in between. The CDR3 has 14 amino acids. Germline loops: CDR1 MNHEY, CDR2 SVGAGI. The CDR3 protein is CASSYGAGGTEAFF. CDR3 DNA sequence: TGTGCCAGCAGTTACGGCGCGGGGGGCACTGAAGCTTTCTTT.

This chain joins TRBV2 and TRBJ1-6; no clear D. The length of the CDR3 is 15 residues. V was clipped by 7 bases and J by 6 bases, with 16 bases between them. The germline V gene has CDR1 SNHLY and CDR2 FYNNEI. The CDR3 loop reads CASTGPSRGNSPLHF. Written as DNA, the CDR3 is TGTGCCAGCACTGGACCGAGCCGGGGTAATTCACCCCTCCACTTT.

The CDR3 protein is CASSLAARHEQYF. CDR3 bases: TGTGCCAGCAGCTTGGCCGCTCGGCACGAGCAGTACTTC. V is TRBV5-6 and J is TRBJ2-7; D remains unclear. The CDR3 sequence is 13 residues long. In germline, CDR1 is SGHDT, CDR2 YYEEEE. Trimming shortened V by 0 bases and J by 5 bases, and 9 bases separated the two germline ends.

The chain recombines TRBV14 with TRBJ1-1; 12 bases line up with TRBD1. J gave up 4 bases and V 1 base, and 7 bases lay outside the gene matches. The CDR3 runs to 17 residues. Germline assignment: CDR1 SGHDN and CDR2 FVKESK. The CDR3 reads CASSQGGTGGWVTEAFF. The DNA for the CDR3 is TGTGCCAGCAGCCAAGGCGGGACAGGGGGCTGGGTCACTGAAGCTTTCTTT.

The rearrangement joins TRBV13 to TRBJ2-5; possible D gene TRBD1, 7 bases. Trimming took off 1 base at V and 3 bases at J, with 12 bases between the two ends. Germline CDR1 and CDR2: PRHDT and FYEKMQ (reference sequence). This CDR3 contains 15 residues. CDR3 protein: CASSLEGRGEETQYF. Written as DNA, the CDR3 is TGTGCCAGCAGCTTAGAGGGCAGGGGGGAAGAGACCCAGTACTTC. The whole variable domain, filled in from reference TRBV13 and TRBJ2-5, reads AAGVIQSPRHLIKEKRETATLKCYPIPRHDTVYWYQQGPGQDPQFLISFYEKMQSDKGSIPDRFSAQQFSDYHSELNMSSLELGDSALYFCASSLEGRGEETQYFGPGTRLLVL.